This entry is about one T cell receptor beta chain. Profiled with immunoSEQ multiplex PCR; TCRdb holds only in-frame clones, not every one. The table records nearly 250,000 clones, about 82% of them present only once. The entry originates in a study of blood T cell repertoires in COVID-19. This CDR3 is built from 15 residues. Germline CDR1 reads SGHRS; CDR2 reads YFSETQ. The V gene lost 1 base and the J gene lost 1 base, with 8 bases spanning the gap. The chain links TRBV5-1 to TRBJ1-4, with D possibly matching TRBD1 (5 bases). The TCR was taken from a woman over 75 with COVID-19, enrolled during active disease. Sequenced: peripheral blood. In DNA form, the CDR3 reads TGCGCCAGCAGCTTGCTTACAGGAACTAATGAAAAACTGTTTTTT. This translates into CASSLLTGTNEKLFF.